This T cell receptor beta chain originates from a study of T cells in Graves' hyperthyroidism and ophthalmopathy (dated by TCRdb to between 2017 and 2020). Notes on the research overall: Peripheral blood samples were taken at initial diagnosis, before any treatment was given. The approximately 97 discovery patients were randomly divided into training and test sets at a 7:3 ratio. After sampling, hyperthyroidism patients received methimazole starting at 30 mg daily, and ophthalmopathy patients received high-dose intravenous methylprednisolone. The paper reports TCR Vbeta CDR3 sequencing of roughly 140 peripheral blood samples: approximately 43 ophthalmopathy, some 80 hyperthyroidism and 17 progressor patients. Whether ophthalmopathy could be predicted prospectively was tested in an independent validation cohort made up of 18 to 20 hyperthyroidism patients plus 17 patients who later progressed to ophthalmopathy. In addition, the study compared T-cell repertoires in thyroid tissue and in blood from roughly six Graves' hyperthyroidism patients. TCR V-J signatures able to tell the groups apart were searched for in a discovery cohort of 90 to 100 patients, of whom fewer than 45 had Graves' ophthalmopathy and about 55 had stable Graves' hyperthyroidism. General conclusions and limits of the study: No statistical method was used to fix the sample size in advance, and group allocation was not hidden from the investigators. Ophthalmopathy was separated from stable hyperthyroidism by a 13 V-J signature model, with 85% to 90% sensitivity and about 81% specificity obtained in cross-validation and 80%/75% obtained in testing. In validation, the model predicted progression to ophthalmopathy a median of about 5.9 months before onset, with roughly 68% sensitivity and more than 72% specificity. Most expanded thyroid clonotypes (frequency above 0.001) were also detected in blood, a finding suggesting that blood repertoires may reflect thyroid immune responses.

Germline trimming: 5 bases from V, 7 bases from J; junction bases outside gene matches: 7. There are 14 amino acids in the CDR3, from cysteine to phenylalanine inclusive. Just CDR3 DNA is preserved here, 42 bases in frame from base 1. CDR1 and CDR2 were assigned from the germline V gene (reference sequence) as LNHDA and SQIVND. Amplification of TCR beta CDR3 regions was carried out from RNA transcripts. For the first round of RT-PCR on the TCR CDR3, the HTBI primer set was used together with the Qiagen OneStep RT-PCR kit. Libraries were constructed in a second round of multiplex PCR, after which size selection and purification were performed. Paired-end sequencing of the libraries was performed with 100 bp reads on an Illumina HiSeq2000. As for the authors' bioinformatics: SOAPnuke was used to process the raw data, removing reads that contained adapters or uncalled bases, had a mean Phred below 15, or lacked an exact match to the constant primer or identifier. COPE v1.2.5 was used to merge the high-quality paired reads, and each unique nucleotide sequence was defined as a clonotype. MiTCR v1.1 was used to align the clonotypes against IMGT TRBV, TRBD and TRBJ reference segments. The analysis included only V-J combinations with a frequency above 0.0001, which together covered more than 98% of the repertoires. A TCS score was defined as the ratio between F50 (clonal expansion) and ExV (chaos), using BLOSUM62-based TCRdist between CDR3 peptides within each V-J. Welch's t-statistics and random forest reduced some 510 V-J features to roughly 13, which were used in a naive Bayes classifier (R e1071). The public reads were run again by TCRdb, first through fastp at Q25 and then through MiXCR, and only productive beta chains were kept. Duplicate CDR3 protein sequences are folded into a single record with the most common DNA and genes. TCRdb assigned the V and J calls; the authors' analysis was not used. The sample data list approximately 480,000 distinct CDR3 sequences, and less than 25% of these were observed just once. The ten largest clonotypes hold roughly 29% of the sample.

About this clonotype: The specificity of this receptor is unknown. Base qualities are not at hand, and no much larger clone is one base apart.

Stable Graves' hyperthyroidism was defined as the absence of progression to ophthalmopathy over 18 months of follow-up. The hyperthyroidism patients were between 18 and 65 years old and newly diagnosed, with a disease duration of less than 2 months. The study excluded patients with uncontrolled infections, other autoimmune diseases, pregnancy or lactation. Diagnoses relied on clinical symptoms, serum thyroxine and TRAb, thyroid ultrasound and orbital computed tomography. PBMCs were isolated from 7.5 to 10 ml of fresh peripheral blood by Ficoll-Paque density gradient centrifugation. Total RNA was extracted with Trizol reagent, and quality was checked on an Agilent 2100 Bioanalyzer.

The V and J genes are TRBV19 and TRBJ1-1; TRBD1 matches 10 bases in the middle. The receptor's source is a man between 18 and 35 years old with Graves' hyperthyroidism. The specimen sequenced was blood. The sequenced DNA: TGTGCCAGTAGTCCCGGGACAGGGGTGGTTGAAGCTTTCTTT. Translated, this is CASSPGTGVVEAFF.